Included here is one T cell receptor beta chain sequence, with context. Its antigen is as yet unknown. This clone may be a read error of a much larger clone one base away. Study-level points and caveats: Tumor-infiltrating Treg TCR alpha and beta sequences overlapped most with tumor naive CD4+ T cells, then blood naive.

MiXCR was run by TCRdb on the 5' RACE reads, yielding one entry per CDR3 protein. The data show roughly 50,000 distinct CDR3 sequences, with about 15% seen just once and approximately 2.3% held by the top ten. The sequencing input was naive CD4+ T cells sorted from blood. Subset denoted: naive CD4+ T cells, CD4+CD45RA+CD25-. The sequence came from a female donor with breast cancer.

The CDR3 sequence: CAGSLVQGARETQYF. The CDR3 DNA reads as TGTGCCGGCAGTTTGGTGCAGGGGGCGCGAGAGACCCAGTACTTC. The chain links TRBV12-3 or TRBV12-4 to TRBJ2-5; 8 positions agree with TRBD1. This CDR3 is 15 amino acids long.